This is a list of T cell receptor beta chains from one sample in a study of molecular identifiers for immune sequencing clone quantification. Each CDR3 protein gets one entry after TCRdb re-called the PCR reads with MiXCR. The data show 550,000 to 750,000 distinct CDR3 sequences, about 20% seen once. Sequences were obtained from naive CD8+ T cells from blood, with Jurkat cell RNA spiked in. The receptor source for this set is a human donor in good health. Some libraries in this study had Jurkat cell RNA spiked in. CDR3s include the opening cysteine and the closing phenylalanine or tryptophan. A D gene is named only where the DNA matches it firmly. Clone size is given for some rows only: seen once, a few or many times, or a class if the clone is expanded.

V gene	clone size	J gene	D gene	CDR3 DNA	CDR3 protein
TRBV3-1	.	TRBJ2-5	TRBD2	TGTGCCAGCAGCCAAGGGACTAGCGGGGCGGGGGGGCCACAAGAGACCCAGTACTTC	CASSQGTSGAGGPQETQYF
TRBV5-1	many	TRBJ2-1	.	TGCGCCAGCAGCTTGGAAACGAGCTCCTACAATGAGCAGTTCTTC	CASSLETSSYNEQFF
TRBV5-6	many	TRBJ2-3	.	TGTGCCAGCAGCTTGGTGGCCCAAACAGATACGCAGTATTTT	CASSLVAQTDTQYF
TRBV6-2/TRBV6-3	many	TRBJ1-1	.	TGTGCCAGCAGTCCCTGGCTGGGGAACACTGAAGCTTTCTTT	CASSPWLGNTEAFF
TRBV7-4	many	TRBJ2-7	.	TGTGCCAGCAAGCCGGACGCCTACGAGCAGTACTTC	CASKPDAYEQYF
TRBV5-5	many	TRBJ2-5	TRBD2	TGTGCCAGCAGCTTGGCCTCTAGCCCCCCGGCGGGCGGGGGGTTTGTTTTGCGTCAAGAGACCCAGTACTTC	CASSLASSPPAGGGFVLRQETQYF
TRBV3-1	many	TRBJ1-1	.	TGTGCCAGCAGCCAAGCCCCCGGAGAGGACACTGAAGCTTTCTTT	CASSQAPGEDTEAFF
TRBV30	.	TRBJ2-7	.	TGTGCTCTGGGGGAACAGAACACCTACGAGCAGTACTTC	CALGEQNTYEQYF
TRBV5-8	few	TRBJ2-5	.	TGTGCCAGCCTGCGGGCTCGCTCCCAAGAGACCCAGTACTTC	CASLRARSQETQYF
TRBV7-9	few	TRBJ2-7	TRBD1	TGTGCCAGCAGCCACGGGACAGGTTCTCTAAAGGGGCAGTACTTC	CASSHGTGSLKGQYF
TRBV10-3	many	TRBJ2-7	TRBD1	TGTGCCACGCTGGGACAGTCCTACGAGCAGTACTTC	CATLGQSYEQYF
TRBV28	.	TRBJ2-2	TRBD2	TGTGCCAGCACCCCTCCGGCGGGAGGACACACCGGGGAGCTGTTTTTT	CASTPPAGGHTGELFF
TRBV7-9	many	TRBJ2-7	TRBD2	TGTGCCAGCAGAAACCTAGCGGGAGTGCAGTACTTC	CASRNLAGVQYF
TRBV30	many	TRBJ2-7	.	TGTGCCTGGGGGACGATCAGGGGCTACGAGCAGTACTTC	CAWGTIRGYEQYF
TRBV5-1	many	TRBJ2-7	.	TGCGCCAGCAGCCCCGCAGGGCTCGAGCAGTACTTC	CASSPAGLEQYF
TRBV5-4	many	TRBJ1-1	.	TGTGCCAGCAGCTCTATTCTGGGGGCCACTGAAGCTTTCTTT	CASSSILGATEAFF
TRBV7-9	.	TRBJ2-3	TRBD1	TGTGCCAGCAGCCCGTTGACAGGGGGCGAGGTAGATACGCAGTATTTT	CASSPLTGGEVDTQYF
TRBV28	few	TRBJ1-5	.	TGTGCCAGCACCAAAAGGGGGGGGGAGGCAGGCAATCAGCCCCAGCATTTT	CASTKRGGEAGNQPQHF
TRBV3-1	many	TRBJ2-4	.	TGTGCCAGCAGCCCACCTTGGGGCCGCGCAGCCAAAAACATTCAGTACTTC	CASSPPWGRAAKNIQYF
TRBV7-2	many	TRBJ2-7	.	TGTGCCAGCAGCTCATGGGAAATAGACACAGGGACCGAGCAGTACTTC	CASSSWEIDTGTEQYF
TRBV30	few	TRBJ2-1	.	TGTGCCTGGAGTGTACTATGGGGGGCTAATGAGCAGTTCTTC	CAWSVLWGANEQFF
TRBV30	many	TRBJ1-1	.	TGTGCCTGGAGTGTAGGTGACAACACTGAAGCTTTCTTT	CAWSVGDNTEAFF
TRBV7-3	many	TRBJ2-1	.	TGTGCCAGCAGCCCGGGCGGCGGAATTGAGCAGTTCTTC	CASSPGGGIEQFF
TRBV6-1	few	TRBJ2-1	TRBD2	TGTGCCAGCAGTGATCTGAGACTAGCAGCTTACAATGAGCAGTTCTTC	CASSDLRLAAYNEQFF
TRBV20-1	many	TRBJ2-7	TRBD1	TGCAGTGCTAGTACCGGGACAGGGGGCCCCTACGAGCAGTACTTC	CSASTGTGGPYEQYF
TRBV30	few	TRBJ1-2	TRBD1	TGTGCCTGCACACAGGGGACGGGCTACACCTTC	CACTQGTGYTF
TRBV12-3/TRBV12-4	.	TRBJ1-5	TRBD1	TGTGCCAGCAGTGGAACACAGGGGAACAGCAATCAGCCCCAGCATTTT	CASSGTQGNSNQPQHF
TRBV20-1	.	TRBJ2-2	.	TGCAGTGCTAGAGATCTACTAGCCTCGAACACCGGGGAGCTGTTTTTT	CSARDLLASNTGELFF
TRBV27	.	TRBJ2-1	TRBD2	TGTGCCAGCAGACCAAGCGGGAGCACTTTCCATGAGCAGTTCTTC	CASRPSGSTFHEQFF
TRBV6-2/TRBV6-3	.	TRBJ2-1	.	TGTGCCAGCAGTCCTTGGGGGAATGAGCAGTTCTTC	CASSPWGNEQFF
TRBV6-5	many	TRBJ2-3	.	TGTGCCAGCAGCCCAACTACCAAGGGCACAGATACGCAGTATTTT	CASSPTTKGTDTQYF
TRBV5-1	many	TRBJ2-7	.	TGCGCCAGCAGCTTGGGCGGCGCAGGGTTTTACGAGCAGTACTTC	CASSLGGAGFYEQYF